The 27 T cell receptor beta chains in this list originate from one sample, sequenced in a study of early T cells in non-severe SARS-CoV-2 infection (dated by TCRdb to the early 2020s). The library relied on 5' RACE. Sequenced using a NextSeq 500. TCRdb itself trimmed the public reads at Q25 with fastp, ran MiXCR and retained productive beta chains. Rows are unified per CDR3 protein, each entry keeping the most common DNA and genes. The sample table shows some 76,000 distinct CDR3 sequences, and around 15% are seen once. The ten biggest clones cover over 12% of the sample. Sequences were obtained from whole blood. The receptors originated from an adult who was a healthcare worker with PCR-confirmed SARS-CoV-2 infection or an uninfected control (not recorded which).

This clonotype was recorded many times. This sequence joins TRBV21-1 and TRBJ2-7; TRBD1, as called in the table, went unchecked against the DNA. TRBV21-1 counts as a pseudogene. The CDR3 extends over 18 amino acids. The CDR3 DNA follows: TGTGCCAGCAGCAAAGCCCGAAACCGAGTAGACAGAAACTACGAGCAGTACTTC. This sequence encodes CASSKARNRVDRNYEQYF.

This sequence joins TRBV5-6 and TRBJ2-7; D not certain. Germline V gives CDR1 SGHDT, CDR2 YYEEEE. The CDR3 runs to 15 residues. The V gene lost 1 base and the J gene lost 6 bases, with 17 bases spanning the gap. This CDR3 reads CASSLSQGIPGEQYF. CDR3 nucleotide sequence: TGTGCCAGCAGCTTGAGTCAAGGGATCCCCGGCGAGCAGTACTTC.

The sample holds many counts of this clonotype. The rearrangement joins TRBV11-3 to TRBJ2-3, with TRBD1 matching over 8 bases. Germline CDR1 SGHNT, CDR2 YENEEA. Germline trimming cut 5 bases from V and 4 bases from J; bases unmatched to any gene: 2. The CDR3 loop spans 13 amino acids. The CDR3 loop is CASSGQGPDTQYF. The CDR3 coding sequence is TGTGCCAGCAGCGGACAGGGACCAGATACGCAGTATTTT.

This chain joins TRBV2 and TRBJ1-1; D is possibly TRBD1 (6 bases). Trimming stripped 4 bases from V and 7 bases from J, with 16 bases between. The CDR3 loop spans 14 amino acids. CDR1 and CDR2 from the germline V gene are SNHLY and FYNNEI. The CDR3 sequence is CASSGRTAFSEAFF. The CDR3 DNA follows: TGTGCCAGCAGTGGGCGGACAGCCTTCAGTGAAGCTTTCTTT.

This clonotype was counted a few times. The chain joins TRBV12-3 or TRBV12-4 to TRBJ1-1; possibly TRBD1 for D (6 bases). V shed 1 base and J shed 10 bases, with 19 bases lying between them. This CDR3 is 15 amino acids long. The CDR3 DNA follows: TGTGCCAGCAGTTTAGTATCTGGACAGTACGGGGGAGCTTTCTTT. It is translated as CASSLVSGQYGGAFF.

This chain uses TRBV9 with TRBJ2-1; D possibly corresponds to TRBD2 (6 bases). Trimming removed 0 bases at V and 9 bases at J, with 13 bases between. This CDR3 spans 14 amino acids. Germline loops: CDR1 SGDLS, CDR2 YYNGEE. CDR3 sequence: CASSVERGGVEQFF. CDR3 DNA: TGTGCCAGCAGCGTAGAAAGGGGAGGCGTTGAGCAGTTCTTC.

The CDR3 DNA sequence: TGTGCCAGCAGTGTTAGCAGGGCACTCTACTATGGCTACACCTTC. This encodes CASSVSRALYYGYTF. V and J are TRBV6-5 and TRBJ1-2, with a weak D call TRBD1 (5 bases). Germline V lookup: CDR1 MNHEY, CDR2 SVGAGI. Deletions cut 5 bases from V and 3 bases from J, with 16 bases between. This CDR3 is built from 15 residues.

CDR3: CASRTTSTDTQYF. The CDR3 DNA is TGTGCCAGCCGGACAACTAGCACAGATACGCAGTATTTT. This chain uses TRBV12-3 or TRBV12-4 with TRBJ2-3, with D tentatively TRBD1 (5 bases). V was pared by 8 bases and J by 0 bases, with 9 bases between. CDR3 size: 13 residues.

The V call is TRBV5-1, the J call TRBJ1-6; 7 bases are a match to TRBD1. Germline CDR1 SGHRS, CDR2 YFSETQ. CDR3 length: 16 residues. V lost 0 bases to trimming and J lost 6 bases; unmatched junction nucleotides: 6. The DNA for the CDR3 is TGCGCCAGCAGCTTGGTTGGGACAGCGCGTAATTCACCCCTCCACTTT. Translation: CASSLVGTARNSPLHF. Full variable domain (missing parts from reference TRBV5-1 and TRBJ1-6): KAGVTQTPRYLIKTRGQQVTLSCSPISGHRSVSWYQQTPGQGLQFLFEYFSETQRNKGNFPGRFSGRQFSNSRSEMNVSTLELGDSALYLCASSLVGTARNSPLHFGNGTRLTVT.

The J gene is TRBJ1-4, the V gene TRBV10-3; D is possibly TRBD1 (6 bases). Trimming took off 5 bases at V and 6 bases at J, with 16 bases between the two ends. CDR3 length: 15 residues. Germline loops: CDR1 ENHRY, CDR2 SYGVKD. CDR3 bases: TGTGCCATCAGTAAAACAGGGTCGGATGATGAAAAACTGTTTTTT. Encoded protein: CAISKTGSDDEKLFF.

This chain connects TRBV7-8 to TRBJ2-7; TRBD1 agrees at 8 bases. V trimming: 6 bases; J trimming: 3 bases; junction bases outside the gene matches: 10. Germline CDR1 SGHVS, CDR2 FQNEAQ. The CDR3 length is 15 residues. CDR3 region: CASSYPGTGHYEQYF. CDR3 DNA sequence: TGTGCCAGCAGTTACCCCGGGACAGGACACTACGAGCAGTACTTC.

In its sample, this clonotype was seen many times. The J gene is TRBJ1-2, the V gene TRBV14; D is unclear. V was trimmed by 0 bases and J by 7 bases, leaving 9 bases between them. Germline loops: CDR1 SGHDN, CDR2 FVKESK. The CDR3 contains 13 residues. CDR3 nucleotide sequence: TGTGCCAGCAGCCAAGATTTCAGGTCTGGCTACACCTTC. This gives the protein CASSQDFRSGYTF.

This clonotype was detected many times. This chain joins TRBV18 and TRBJ2-2; no clear D. The ends were cut back, 3 bases at V and 3 bases at J, with 5 bases in the middle. Per germline, CDR1 KGHSH and CDR2 LQKENI. The CDR3 spans 13 residues. CDR3 sequence (DNA): TGTGCCAGCTCACCCCAGTACACCGGGGAGCTGTTTTTT. This encodes CASSPQYTGELFF.

The chain joins TRBV5-1 to TRBJ1-1; D not resolved. V lost 2 bases to trimming and J lost 0 bases, with 8 bases between them. Looked up from germline, CDR1 is SGHRS and CDR2 is YFSETQ. There are 14 residues in the CDR3. In DNA form, the CDR3 reads TGCGCCAGCAGCTTCGGAGTTGTGAACACTGAAGCTTTCTTT. Encoded protein: CASSFGVVNTEAFF.

This clonotype was picked up a small number of times. The gene calls are TRBV7-2 and TRBJ2-1, with 10 bases matching TRBD2. CDR3 size: 13 residues. J was trimmed by 5 bases and V by 8 bases; bases with no gene match: 3. Germline loops: CDR1 SGHTA, CDR2 FQGNSA. CDR3 DNA: TGTGCCAGCGAGCGGGGGGGGCACAATGAGCAGTTCTTC. Protein product: CASERGGHNEQFF.

This clonotype has a count of ten or more. The rearrangement links TRBV29-1 to TRBJ1-1; D is uncertain. Germline CDR1 and CDR2: SQVTM and ANQGSEA. The CDR3 runs to 14 residues. With 7 bases removed from V and 4 bases from J, the gap between germline ends came to 19 bases. The CDR3 loop is CSATPGGRGTEAFF. Written as DNA, the CDR3 is TGCAGCGCCACCCCCGGAGGTCGGGGCACTGAAGCTTTCTTT.

This clonotype has more than one count but fewer than ten. This chain uses TRBV7-9 with TRBJ1-2; 7 bases are shared with TRBD1. Per germline, CDR1 SEHNR and CDR2 FQNEAQ (reference sequence). Trimming took 5 bases from V and 2 from J; bases not matched to a gene: 5. The CDR3 runs 14 residues. CDR3 loop: CASSRGRGNYGYTF. The DNA of the CDR3 is TGTGCCAGCAGCCGGGGCAGGGGGAACTATGGCTACACCTTC.

This clonotype was observed a handful of times. This sequence joins TRBV7-3 and TRBJ2-3, with no clear D. The CDR3 covers 15 residues. Trimming took 5 bases from V and 0 from J, leaving 12 bases between them. Germline CDR1 and CDR2: SGHTA and FQGTGA. The CDR3 nucleotides are TGTGCCAGCAGCCCACAGAGTTCTAGCACAGATACGCAGTATTTT. It encodes CASSPQSSSTDTQYF.

The sample holds many counts of this clonotype. CDR3 nucleotides: TGTGCCAGCAGCTTTGGGAGCGGAAGTAGGCAGCCCCAGCATTTT. Protein: CASSFGSGSRQPQHF. The chain carries TRBV5-8 and TRBJ1-5; D gene unclear. V shed 2 bases and J shed 7 bases, with 16 bases lying between them. CDR3 length equals 15 residues. Germline V gene sequence: CDR1 SGHTS, CDR2 YDEGEE.

This clonotype was counted between two and nine times. The V and J genes are TRBV6-6 and TRBJ1-6; no clear D gene. Trimming took 7 bases from V and 3 from J, leaving 13 bases between them. Per germline, CDR1 MNHNY and CDR2 SVGAGI (reference sequence). CDR3 length: 15 residues. The CDR3 protein is CASTSSLGYNSPLHF. In DNA, the CDR3 is TGTGCCAGCACCTCGAGCCTGGGCTATAATTCACCCCTCCACTTT.

In its sample, this clonotype was seen once. This chain links TRBV10-3 with TRBJ1-2; TRBD1 matches at 8 bases. This CDR3 has 13 residues. V shed 6 bases and J 3 bases; nucleotides not matched to a gene: 3. Germline loops: CDR1 ENHRY, CDR2 SYGVKD. In nucleotides, the CDR3 is TGTGCCATCAGCCAGGGACAGGACTATGGCTACACCTTC. Residues: CAISQGQDYGYTF.

This clonotype has at least ten counts. The J gene is TRBJ2-1, the V gene TRBV29-1; D perhaps matches TRBD2 (5 bases). Per the germline V gene, CDR1 is SQVTM and CDR2 is ANQGSEA. The length of the CDR3 is 12 residues. Trimming pared 2 bases from V and 9 bases from J, leaving 11 bases between. The CDR3 spells CSVEWTGSEQFF. CDR3 coding DNA: TGCAGCGTTGAATGGACGGGGAGTGAGCAGTTCTTC.

V usage is TRBV29-1 and J usage is TRBJ2-1, with D perhaps assigned TRBD1 or TRBD2 (5 bases each). CDR3 length: 13 residues. The germline CDR1 and CDR2 sequences are SQVTM and ANQGSEA. The germline V and J ends were trimmed by 7 bases and 6 bases, with 16 bases remaining between them. CDR3 in DNA: TGCAGCGCCCCTGGGGGTAGTGTCAATGAGCAGTTCTTC. It yields the protein CSAPGGSVNEQFF.

This clonotype occurred a few times. This sequence joins TRBV15 and TRBJ2-1; no clear D gene. CDR3 length: 13 amino acids. CDR1 is LNHNV, CDR2 YYDKDF, per germline (reference sequence). Trimming stripped 0 bases from V and 5 bases from J, with 5 bases between. The CDR3 sequence is CATSRDRNNEQFF. As DNA, the CDR3 is TGTGCCACCAGCAGAGATAGGAACAATGAGCAGTTCTTC.

This clonotype was counted between two and nine times. The chain employs TRBV18 and TRBJ2-1; either TRBD1 or TRBD2 may supply D (5 bases each). V lost 4 bases, J lost 14 bases, and 15 bases lay in between. Germline CDR1 KGHSH, CDR2 LQKENI. The CDR3 length is 12 residues. In nucleotides, the CDR3 is TGTGCCAGCTCACAAGGCAGGGCCGGGAAGTTCTTC. This translates into CASSQGRAGKFF.

V is TRBV6-5 and J is TRBJ2-4; 7 bases agree with TRBD1. V shed 6 bases, J shed 5 bases, and the junction held 10 bases outside the gene matches. Germline V gene sequence: CDR1 MNHEY, CDR2 SVGAGI. CDR3 length: 15 residues. CDR3: CASRQGTVRENIQYF. As DNA, the CDR3 is TGTGCCAGCAGGCAAGGGACAGTTCGTGAAAACATTCAGTACTTC.

The gene calls are TRBV18 and TRBJ1-1; 7 nucleotides align to TRBD1. Germline V gives CDR1 KGHSH, CDR2 LQKENI. The CDR3 runs 13 residues. Trimming removed 2 bases from V and 8 bases from J; junction bases left unmatched: 5. In nucleotides, the CDR3 is TGTGCCAGCTCACCAGGACAGGATATAGAAGCTTTCTTT. This sequence encodes CASSPGQDIEAFF.